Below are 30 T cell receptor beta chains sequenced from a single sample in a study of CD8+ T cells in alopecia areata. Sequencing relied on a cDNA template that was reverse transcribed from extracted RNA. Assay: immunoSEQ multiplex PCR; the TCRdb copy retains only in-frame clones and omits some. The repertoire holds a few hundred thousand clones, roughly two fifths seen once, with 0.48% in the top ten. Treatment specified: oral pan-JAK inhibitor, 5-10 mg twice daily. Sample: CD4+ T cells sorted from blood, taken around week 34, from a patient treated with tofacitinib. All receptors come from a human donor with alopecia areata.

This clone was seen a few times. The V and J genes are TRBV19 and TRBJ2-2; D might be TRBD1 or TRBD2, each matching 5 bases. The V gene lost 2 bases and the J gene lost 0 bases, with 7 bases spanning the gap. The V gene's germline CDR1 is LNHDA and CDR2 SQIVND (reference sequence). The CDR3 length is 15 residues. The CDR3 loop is CASSILGANTGELFF. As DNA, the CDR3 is TGTGCCAGTAGTATACTGGGGGCGAACACCGGGGAGCTGTTTTTT.

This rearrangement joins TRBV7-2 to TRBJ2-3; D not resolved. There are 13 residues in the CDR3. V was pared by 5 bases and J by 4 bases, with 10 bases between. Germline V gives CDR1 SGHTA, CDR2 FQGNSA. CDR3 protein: CASSLTWADTQYF. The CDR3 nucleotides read TGTGCCAGCAGCCTCACCTGGGCAGATACGCAGTATTTT.

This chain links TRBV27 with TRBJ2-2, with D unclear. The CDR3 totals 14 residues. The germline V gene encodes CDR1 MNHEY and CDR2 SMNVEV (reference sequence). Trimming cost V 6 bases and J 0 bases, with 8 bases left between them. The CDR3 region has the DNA TGTGCCAGCAGGGGTCGGTCGAACACCGGGGAGCTGTTTTTT. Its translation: CASRGRSNTGELFF.

As DNA, the CDR3 is TGTGCCGGGGCGACTAGCGGGGCCTACAATGAGCAGTTCTTC. Its protein is CAGATSGAYNEQFF. This rearrangement joins TRBV2 to TRBJ2-1; 11 bases agree with TRBD2. Germline values: CDR1 SNHLY, CDR2 FYNNEI. Trimming took 11 bases from V and 2 from J; bases not matched to a gene: 5. The CDR3 consists of 14 residues.

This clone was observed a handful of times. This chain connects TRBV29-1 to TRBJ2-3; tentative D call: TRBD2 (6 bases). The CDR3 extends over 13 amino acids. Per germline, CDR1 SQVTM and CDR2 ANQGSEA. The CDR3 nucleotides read TGCACCTTTTCAGGGCGGGGTACAGATACGCAGTATTTT. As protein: CTFSGRGTDTQYF.

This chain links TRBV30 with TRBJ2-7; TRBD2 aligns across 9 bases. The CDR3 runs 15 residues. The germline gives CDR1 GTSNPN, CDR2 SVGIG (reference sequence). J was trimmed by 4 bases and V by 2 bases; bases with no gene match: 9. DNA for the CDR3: TGTGCCTGGAGTCGTAGCGGGAGAGTTGGGTACGAGCAGTACTTC. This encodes CAWSRSGRVGYEQYF.

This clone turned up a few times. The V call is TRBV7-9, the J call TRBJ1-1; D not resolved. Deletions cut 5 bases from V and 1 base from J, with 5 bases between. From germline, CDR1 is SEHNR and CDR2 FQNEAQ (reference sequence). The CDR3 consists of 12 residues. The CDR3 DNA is TGTGCCAGCAGCCTCCAGAACACTGAAGCTTTCTTT. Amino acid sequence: CASSLQNTEAFF.

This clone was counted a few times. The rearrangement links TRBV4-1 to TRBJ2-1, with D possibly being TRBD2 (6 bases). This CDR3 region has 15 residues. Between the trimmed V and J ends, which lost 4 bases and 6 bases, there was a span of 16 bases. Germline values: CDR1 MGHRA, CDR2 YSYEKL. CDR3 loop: CASSPGSVVINEQFF. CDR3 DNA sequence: TGCGCCAGCAGCCCCGGGAGTGTCGTCATCAATGAGCAGTTCTTC.

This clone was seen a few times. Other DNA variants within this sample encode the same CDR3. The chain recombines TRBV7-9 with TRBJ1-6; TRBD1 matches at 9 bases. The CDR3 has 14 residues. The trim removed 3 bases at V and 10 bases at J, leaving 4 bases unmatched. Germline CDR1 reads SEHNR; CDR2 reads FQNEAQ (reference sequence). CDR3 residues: CASSLGQGGSPLHF. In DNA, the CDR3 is TGTGCCAGCAGCTTGGGACAGGGTGGGTCACCCCTCCACTTT.

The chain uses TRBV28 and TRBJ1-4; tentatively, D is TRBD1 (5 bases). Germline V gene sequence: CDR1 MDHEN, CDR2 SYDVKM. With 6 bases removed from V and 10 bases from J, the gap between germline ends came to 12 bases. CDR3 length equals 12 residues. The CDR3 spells CASSPSGGKLFF. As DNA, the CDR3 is TGTGCCAGCAGCCCGAGCGGGGGAAAACTGTTTTTT.

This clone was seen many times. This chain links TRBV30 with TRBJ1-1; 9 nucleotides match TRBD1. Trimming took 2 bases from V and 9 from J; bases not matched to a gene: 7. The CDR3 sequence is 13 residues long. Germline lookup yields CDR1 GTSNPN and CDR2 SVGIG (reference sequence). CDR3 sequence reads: CAWSPPGQGKAFF. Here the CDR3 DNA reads TGTGCCTGGAGTCCGCCTGGACAGGGGAAAGCTTTCTTT.

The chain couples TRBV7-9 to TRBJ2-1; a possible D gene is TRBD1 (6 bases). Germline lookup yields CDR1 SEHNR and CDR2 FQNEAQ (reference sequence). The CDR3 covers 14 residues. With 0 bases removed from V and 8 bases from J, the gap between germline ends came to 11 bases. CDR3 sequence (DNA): TGTGCCAGCAGCTTAGCTTTACAGGGCTATGAGCAGTTCTTC. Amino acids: CASSLALQGYEQFF.

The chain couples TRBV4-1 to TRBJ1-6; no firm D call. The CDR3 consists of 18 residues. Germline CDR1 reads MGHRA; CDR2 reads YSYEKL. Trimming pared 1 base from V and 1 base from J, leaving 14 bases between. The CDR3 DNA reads TGCGCCAGCAGCCAAGGGGTGCAAGTGGGGTCCTATAATTCACCCCTCCACTTT. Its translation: CASSQGVQVGSYNSPLHF.

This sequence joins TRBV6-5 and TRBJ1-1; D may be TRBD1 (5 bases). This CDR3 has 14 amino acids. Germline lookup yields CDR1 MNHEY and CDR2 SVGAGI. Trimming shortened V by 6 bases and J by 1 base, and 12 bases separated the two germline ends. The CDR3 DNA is TGTGCCAGCAGACCCTGGGGGGGGAACACTGAAGCTTTCTTT. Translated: CASRPWGGNTEAFF.

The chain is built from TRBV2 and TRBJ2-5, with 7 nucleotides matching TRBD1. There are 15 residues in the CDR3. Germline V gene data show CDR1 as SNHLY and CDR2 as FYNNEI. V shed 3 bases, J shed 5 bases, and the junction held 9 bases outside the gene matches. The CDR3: CASSDKTGKAETQYF. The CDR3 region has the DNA TGTGCCAGCAGTGATAAGACAGGGAAGGCGGAGACCCAGTACTTC.

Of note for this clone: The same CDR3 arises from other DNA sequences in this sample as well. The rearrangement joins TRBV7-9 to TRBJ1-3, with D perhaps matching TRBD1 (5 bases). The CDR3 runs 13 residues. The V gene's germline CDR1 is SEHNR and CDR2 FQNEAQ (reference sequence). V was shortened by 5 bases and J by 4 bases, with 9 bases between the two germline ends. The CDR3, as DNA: TGTGCCAGCAGCCCGGGACCGGGAAACACCATATATTTT. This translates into CASSPGPGNTIYF.

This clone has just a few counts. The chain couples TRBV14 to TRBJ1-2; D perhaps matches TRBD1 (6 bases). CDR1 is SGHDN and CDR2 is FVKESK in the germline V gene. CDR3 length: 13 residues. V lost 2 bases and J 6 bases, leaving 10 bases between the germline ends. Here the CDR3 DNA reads TGTGCCAGCAGCCAATACAGGGACGATGGCTACACCTTC. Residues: CASSQYRDDGYTF.

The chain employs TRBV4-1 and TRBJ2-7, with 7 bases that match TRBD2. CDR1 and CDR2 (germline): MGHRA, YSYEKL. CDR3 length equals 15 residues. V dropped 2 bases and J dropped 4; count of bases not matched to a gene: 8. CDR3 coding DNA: TGCGCCAGCAGCCAAAAAGCGGGACTTTCTTACGAGCAGTACTTC. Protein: CASSQKAGLSYEQYF.

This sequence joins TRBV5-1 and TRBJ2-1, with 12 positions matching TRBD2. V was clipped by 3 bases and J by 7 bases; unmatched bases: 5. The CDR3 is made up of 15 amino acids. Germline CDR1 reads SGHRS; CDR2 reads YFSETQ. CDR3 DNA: TGCGCCAGCAGCTCGACTAGCGGGAGCCCGAATGAGCAGTTCTTC. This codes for CASSSTSGSPNEQFF.

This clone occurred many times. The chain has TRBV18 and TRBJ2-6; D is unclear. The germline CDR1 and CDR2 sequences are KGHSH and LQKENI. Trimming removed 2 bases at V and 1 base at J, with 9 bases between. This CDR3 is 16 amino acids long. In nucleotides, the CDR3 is TGTGCCAGCTCACCAGGAAGGTGGTCTGGGGCCAACGTCCTGACTTTC. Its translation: CASSPGRWSGANVLTF.

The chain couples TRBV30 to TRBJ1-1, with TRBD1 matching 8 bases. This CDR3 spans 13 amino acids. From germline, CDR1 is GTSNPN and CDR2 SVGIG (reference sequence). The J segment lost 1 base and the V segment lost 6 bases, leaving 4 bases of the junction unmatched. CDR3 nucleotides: TGTGCCTGCGGGACAGGAGCGAACACTGAAGCTTTCTTT. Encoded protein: CACGTGANTEAFF.

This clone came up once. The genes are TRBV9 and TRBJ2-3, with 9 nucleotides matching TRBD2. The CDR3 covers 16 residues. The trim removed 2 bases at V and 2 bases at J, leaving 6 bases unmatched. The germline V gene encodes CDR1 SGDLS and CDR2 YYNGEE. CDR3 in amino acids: CASSVSGSLYTDTQYF. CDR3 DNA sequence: TGTGCCAGCAGCGTTAGCGGGAGCCTTTACACAGATACGCAGTATTTT. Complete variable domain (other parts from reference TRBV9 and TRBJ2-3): DSGVTQTPKHLITATGQRVTLRCSPRSGDLSVYWYQQSLDQGLQFLIQYYNGEERAKGNILERFSAQQFPDLHSELNLSSLELGDSALYFCASSVSGSLYTDTQYFGPGTRLTVL.

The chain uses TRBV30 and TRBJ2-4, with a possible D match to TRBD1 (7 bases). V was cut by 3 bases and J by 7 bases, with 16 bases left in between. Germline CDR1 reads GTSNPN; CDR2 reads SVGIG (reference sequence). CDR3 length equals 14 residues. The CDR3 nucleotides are TGTGCCTGGAGCCCATCCCCAGGGGGGAACATTCAGTACTTC. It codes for CAWSPSPGGNIQYF.

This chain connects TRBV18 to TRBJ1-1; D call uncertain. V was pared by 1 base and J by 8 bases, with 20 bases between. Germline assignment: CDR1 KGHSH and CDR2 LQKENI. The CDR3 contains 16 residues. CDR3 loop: CASSPRDVSNVVEAFF. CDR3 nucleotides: TGTGCCAGCTCACCACGGGATGTCAGTAACGTGGTGGAAGCTTTCTTT.

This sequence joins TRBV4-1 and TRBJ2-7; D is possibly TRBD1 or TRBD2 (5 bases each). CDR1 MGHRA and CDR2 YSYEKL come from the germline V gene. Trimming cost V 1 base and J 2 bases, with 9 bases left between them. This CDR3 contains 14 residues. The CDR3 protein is CASSQAGTTYEQYF. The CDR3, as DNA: TGCGCCAGCAGCCAAGCTGGGACCACCTACGAGCAGTACTTC.

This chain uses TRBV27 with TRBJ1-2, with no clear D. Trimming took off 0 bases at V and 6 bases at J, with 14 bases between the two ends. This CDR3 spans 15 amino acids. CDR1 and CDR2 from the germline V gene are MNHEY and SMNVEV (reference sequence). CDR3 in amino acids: CASSLSLANSHGYTF. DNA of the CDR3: TGTGCCAGCAGTTTATCGCTTGCGAACTCGCATGGCTACACCTTC.

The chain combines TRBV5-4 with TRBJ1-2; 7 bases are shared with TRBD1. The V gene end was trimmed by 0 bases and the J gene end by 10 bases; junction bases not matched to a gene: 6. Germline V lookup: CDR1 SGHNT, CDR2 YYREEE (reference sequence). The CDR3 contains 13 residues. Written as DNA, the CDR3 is TGTGCCAGCAGCTTGGTGAGGGACAGACCCTACACCTTC. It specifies CASSLVRDRPYTF.

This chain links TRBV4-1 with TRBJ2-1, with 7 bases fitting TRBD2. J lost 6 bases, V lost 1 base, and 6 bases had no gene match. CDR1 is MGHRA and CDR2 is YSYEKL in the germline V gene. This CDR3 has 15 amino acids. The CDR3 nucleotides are TGCGCCAGCAGCCAAGTTCTAGCGGCAATCAATGAGCAGTTCTTC. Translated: CASSQVLAAINEQFF.

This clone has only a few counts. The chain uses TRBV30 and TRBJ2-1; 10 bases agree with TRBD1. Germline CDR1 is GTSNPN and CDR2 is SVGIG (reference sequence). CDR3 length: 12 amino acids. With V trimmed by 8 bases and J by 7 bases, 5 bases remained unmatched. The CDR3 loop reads CARDRGRNEQFF. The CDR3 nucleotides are TGTGCCCGGGACAGGGGAAGGAATGAGCAGTTCTTC.

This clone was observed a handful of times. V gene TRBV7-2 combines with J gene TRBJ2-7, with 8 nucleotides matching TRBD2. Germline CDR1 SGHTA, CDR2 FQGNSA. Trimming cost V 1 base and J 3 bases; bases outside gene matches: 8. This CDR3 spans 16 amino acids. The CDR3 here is CASSLGWRGAFYEQYF. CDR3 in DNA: TGTGCCAGCAGCTTAGGGTGGCGGGGGGCATTCTACGAGCAGTACTTC.